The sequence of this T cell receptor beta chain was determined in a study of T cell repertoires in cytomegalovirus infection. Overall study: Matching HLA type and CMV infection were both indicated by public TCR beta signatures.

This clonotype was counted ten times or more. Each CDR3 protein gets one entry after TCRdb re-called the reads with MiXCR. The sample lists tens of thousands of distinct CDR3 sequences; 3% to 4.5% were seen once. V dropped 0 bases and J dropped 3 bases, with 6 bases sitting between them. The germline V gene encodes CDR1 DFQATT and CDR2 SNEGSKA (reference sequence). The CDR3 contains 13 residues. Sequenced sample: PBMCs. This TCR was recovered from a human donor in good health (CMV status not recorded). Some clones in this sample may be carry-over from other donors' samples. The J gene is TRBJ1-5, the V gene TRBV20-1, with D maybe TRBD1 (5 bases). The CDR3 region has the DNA TGCAGTGCTAGAGAGGACAACAATCAGCCCCAGCATTTT. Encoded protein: CSAREDNNQPQHF.